The 22 T cell receptor beta chains listed next were all sequenced from one sample in a study of blood T cell repertoires in COVID-19 (dated by TCRdb to about 2020). Libraries were made using the immunoSEQ multiplex PCR assay. The clones in this table, taken by TCRdb from immuneACCESS, are in-frame only. Not every clone is retained; where verified, under half of the shortfall comes from an unresolved V gene, and the cause of the rest is unknown. This sample has about 210,000 clones in its table, and over 60% of those were observed once. The ten biggest clones cover 7.2% of the sample. Sequenced material: peripheral blood. These receptors originate from a woman in her 70s with acute or convalescent COVID-19.

This clone turned up a few times. This chain joins TRBV6-5 and TRBJ1-1; TRBD1 is a possible D gene (6 bases). Germline V gene data show CDR1 as MNHEY and CDR2 as SVGAGI. This CDR3 comprises 15 residues. Trimming removed 6 bases at V and 0 bases at J, with 14 bases between. The CDR3 sequence is CASRRTGTLNTEAFF. The CDR3 region has the DNA TGTGCCAGCAGAAGGACCGGGACACTGAACACTGAAGCTTTCTTT.

This chain uses TRBV2 with TRBJ2-6; maybe TRBD2 (5 bases). The CDR3 totals 18 residues. Germline V CDR1 and CDR2: SNHLY, FYNNEI. Between the trimmed V and J ends, which lost 6 bases and 0 bases, there was a span of 18 bases. The CDR3 sequence: CASSPTDSYSSGANVLTF. The CDR3 DNA sequence: TGTGCCAGCAGCCCGACGGACTCCTATTCCTCTGGGGCCAACGTCCTGACTTTC.

This clone was detected only a few times. The chain employs TRBV10-3 and TRBJ1-3, with 8 nucleotides matching TRBD1. Germline V lookup: CDR1 ENHRY, CDR2 SYGVKD. Trimming took 5 bases from V and 6 from J; bases not matched to a gene: 12. This CDR3 is 16 amino acids long. The CDR3 is CAISSPQGVAENTIYF. The DNA for the CDR3 is TGTGCCATCAGTTCCCCACAGGGGGTCGCTGAAAACACCATATATTTT.

V gene TRBV3-1 (or the pseudogene TRBV3-2) combines with J gene TRBJ1-2; TRBD1 agrees at 7 bases. V shed 2 bases, J shed 5 bases, and the junction held 14 bases outside the gene matches. The length of the CDR3 is 17 residues. Per germline, CDR1 LGHDT and CDR2 YNNKEL (reference sequence). The CDR3 sequence is CASSQTPQGPPRYGYTF. The CDR3 nucleotides are TGTGCCAGCAGCCAAACCCCACAGGGGCCCCCCCGTTATGGCTACACCTTC.

Only a few counts were recorded for this clone. The CDR3 DNA reads as TGTGCCAGCAGTCCGGGACAGGGGCCCTATGGCTACACCTTC. Translating it yields CASSPGQGPYGYTF. The chain links TRBV9 to TRBJ1-2; 10 nucleotides align to TRBD1. Germline V lookup: CDR1 SGDLS, CDR2 YYNGEE. The V segment lost 5 bases and the J segment 4 bases; nucleotides outside the gene matches: 5. The CDR3 extends over 14 amino acids. Variable domain in full (rest from reference TRBV9 and TRBJ1-2): DSGVTQTPKHLITATGQRVTLRCSPRSGDLSVYWYQQSLDQGLQFLIQYYNGEERAKGNILERFSAQQFPDLHSELNLSSLELGDSALYFCASSPGQGPYGYTFGSGTRLTVV.

This chain joins TRBV2 and TRBJ2-2; maybe TRBD2 (5 bases). The CDR3 is made up of 15 amino acids. V was cut by 8 bases and J by 5 bases, with 18 bases left in between. Germline CDR1 and CDR2: SNHLY and FYNNEI. This chain's CDR3 is CASQPSSTGTGELFF. CDR3 nucleotide sequence: TGTGCCAGCCAACCTTCCTCGACGGGGACCGGGGAGCTGTTTTTT.

The rearrangement joins TRBV18 to TRBJ1-1; no firm D call. CDR3 length: 14 amino acids. Germline V CDR1 and CDR2: KGHSH, LQKENI. Trimming left V 2 bases short and J 1 base short, with 8 bases between. CDR3 DNA: TGTGCCAGCTCACCATTACAGCAGAACACTGAAGCTTTCTTT. This translates into CASSPLQQNTEAFF.

For this clone: The sample carries other DNA sequences with the same CDR3. CDR3 protein: CAWDKPNQPQHF. CDR3 sequence (DNA): TGTGCCTGGGACAAACCCAATCAGCCCCAGCATTTT. The chain uses TRBV30 and TRBJ1-5; the D is unclear. The CDR3 loop spans 12 amino acids. V lost 5 bases, J lost 3 bases, and 8 bases lay in between. CDR1 is GTSNPN, CDR2 SVGIG, per germline (reference sequence).

As DNA, the CDR3 is TGTGCCAGCAGTGAGTACGGGGGAGAGACCCAGTACTTC. It codes for CASSEYGGETQYF. The gene calls are TRBV6-1 and TRBJ2-5, with D possibly matching TRBD2 (6 bases). V lost 3 bases and J lost 4, with 9 bases in between. Germline assignment: CDR1 MNHNS and CDR2 SASEGT. This CDR3 spans 13 amino acids.

There are a few counts of this clone. The chain couples TRBV5-1 to TRBJ1-1; perhaps TRBD1 as D (5 bases). The CDR3 has 15 residues. Deletions cut 4 bases from V and 0 bases from J, with 13 bases between. The V gene's germline CDR1 is SGHRS and CDR2 YFSETQ. The CDR3 sequence: CASSPHGQLNTEAFF. Written as DNA, the CDR3 is TGCGCCAGCAGCCCCCACGGACAACTGAACACTGAAGCTTTCTTT.

The chain uses TRBV6-1 and TRBJ1-1; D not resolved. The CDR3 covers 13 residues. Looked up from germline, CDR1 is MNHNS and CDR2 is SASEGT. The V end was cut by 1 base, the J end by 6 bases, with 9 bases between. The CDR3 region has the DNA TGTGCCAGCAGTGAAGGGTGGAGGGCTGAAGCTTTCTTT. Encoded protein: CASSEGWRAEAFF.

The chain recombines TRBV15 with TRBJ2-3, with TRBD2 identical over 13 bases. The CDR3 runs to 16 residues. Germline CDR1 reads LNHNV; CDR2 reads YYDKDF (reference sequence). V shed 3 bases, J shed 5 bases, and the junction held 5 bases outside the gene matches. The CDR3 DNA sequence: TGTGCCACCAGCAGTGAGGGACTAGCGGGGCAAGATACGCAGTATTTT. This translates into CATSSEGLAGQDTQYF.

The chain joins TRBV6-5 to TRBJ1-2, with 8 nucleotides matching TRBD1. This CDR3 comprises 13 residues. CDR1 is MNHEY, CDR2 SVGAGI, per germline. Losses at the gene ends were 8 bases for V and 8 bases for J; bases not matched to a gene: 10. CDR3 loop: CASQRTGNEGYTF. The DNA of the CDR3 is TGTGCCAGCCAACGGACAGGGAATGAGGGCTACACCTTC.

Of note for this clone: Distinct nucleotide sequences in the sample also encode this CDR3. The chain uses TRBV5-1 and TRBJ2-1; 9 bases are a match to TRBD2. Looked up from germline, CDR1 is SGHRS and CDR2 is YFSETQ. The CDR3 runs 14 residues. J was trimmed by 6 bases and V by 0 bases; bases with no gene match: 1. CDR3 bases: TGCGCCAGCAGCTTGGGGCGGGGGGGCAATGAGCAGTTCTTC. It codes for CASSLGRGGNEQFF.

The chain couples TRBV6-5 to TRBJ2-7; 11 positions agree with TRBD2. The CDR3 runs to 14 residues. V lost 4 bases to trimming and J lost 5 bases; unmatched junction nucleotides: 4. Per the germline V gene, CDR1 is MNHEY and CDR2 is SVGAGI. CDR3 DNA: TGTGCCAGCAGTTCCGGGACTAGCGGAGACGAGCAGTACTTC. It translates to CASSSGTSGDEQYF.

This clone appeared a single time. The chain is built from TRBV28 and TRBJ2-1; no definite D call. Germline assignment: CDR1 MDHEN and CDR2 SYDVKM. The CDR3 has 11 residues. V was clipped by 2 bases and J by 9 bases, with 5 bases between them. The CDR3 sequence is CASSLEVEQFF. CDR3 nucleotides: TGTGCCAGCAGTTTAGAGGTTGAGCAGTTCTTC.

This clone occurred many times. J is TRBJ2-5 and V is TRBV14; unclear D gene. The CDR3 contains 14 residues. V lost 0 bases and J lost 5, with 10 bases in between. Germline assignment: CDR1 SGHDN and CDR2 FVKESK. The CDR3 region has the DNA TGTGCCAGCAGCCAAGAGCTTTGGCGGGAGACCCAGTACTTC. Amino acid sequence: CASSQELWRETQYF.

The rearrangement uses TRBV3-1 (or the pseudogene TRBV3-2) and TRBJ2-3; D is perhaps TRBD2 (7 bases). CDR3 length: 14 amino acids. Germline V gene data show CDR1 as LGHDT and CDR2 as YNNKEL (reference sequence). V lost 3 bases, J lost 11 bases, and 18 bases lay in between. The CDR3 is CASSQSRGGSGQYF. The CDR3 DNA follows: TGTGCCAGCAGCCAGTCTAGGGGGGGCTCGGGGCAGTATTTT.

This clone was seen only once. CDR3 loop: CASSRSLAGGILLNEQFF. CDR3 coding DNA: TGTGCCAGCAGCCGCTCCCTAGCGGGGGGAATCCTCCTCAATGAGCAGTTCTTC. This chain links TRBV7-6 with TRBJ2-1, with 11 bases fitting TRBD2. This CDR3 spans 18 amino acids. CDR1 and CDR2 (germline): SGHVS, FNYEAQ. With V trimmed by 5 bases and J by 6 bases, 15 bases remained unmatched.

J is TRBJ2-5 and V is TRBV3-1 (or the pseudogene TRBV3-2); 13 nucleotides line up with TRBD2. CDR1 and CDR2 (germline): LGHDT, YNNKEL (reference sequence). The CDR3 totals 15 residues. The ends lost 4 bases at V and 5 bases at J; junction bases unmatched: 4. CDR3 in amino acids: CASSLGTSGEETQYF. CDR3 nucleotide sequence: TGTGCCAGCAGCCTGGGGACTAGCGGGGAGGAGACCCAGTACTTC.

The rearrangement joins TRBV11-2 to TRBJ2-7; 11 positions match TRBD2. Germline V gene sequence: CDR1 SGHAT, CDR2 FQNNGV. The trim removed 2 bases at V and 0 bases at J, leaving 0 bases unmatched. The CDR3 has 15 residues. CDR3 amino acids: CASSLLAGGSYEQYF. The CDR3 nucleotides read TGTGCCAGCAGCTTACTAGCGGGGGGCTCCTACGAGCAGTACTTC. Full variable domain (rest looked up from reference TRBV11-2 and TRBJ2-7): EAGVAQSPRYKIIEKRQSVAFWCNPISGHATLYWYQQILGQGPKLLIQFQNNGVVDDSQLPKDRFSAERLKGVDSTLKIQPAKLEDSAVYLCASSLLAGGSYEQYFGPGTRLTVT.

V gene TRBV11-2 combines with J gene TRBJ2-2, with a tentative D call TRBD1 (6 bases). The germline V and J ends were trimmed by 4 bases and 3 bases, with 9 bases remaining between them. The CDR3 has 14 residues. Germline V gene lookup returns CDR1 SGHAT and CDR2 FQNNGV. As DNA, the CDR3 is TGTGCCAGCAGCTCGGACAGATACACCGGGGAGCTGTTTTTT. It encodes CASSSDRYTGELFF.